This TCR beta chain appears in the sequencing data of a study of blood T cell repertoires in COVID-19 (TCRdb year 2020). Background for the entire study: Collaborator samples came from the United States, Italy and Spain and covered acute and convalescent phases of COVID-19. Samples were obtained from the ongoing ImmuneRACE study (first 160 participants) and from 950 to 1,500 subjects provided by 6 global collaborators. HLA class I and class II types, where available, came from metadata supplied by the sample provider rather than from assay-based typing. The dataset comprised deeply sampled blood TCRbeta repertoires from subjects exposed to, actively infected with, or recovered from COVID-19. The repertoires were made available in a free public database intended to serve as a resource for research on the immune response to SARS-CoV-2. Nearly every sample came with metadata listing a de-identified subject ID, COVID-19 status, age in years and sex. The prospective study material was composed of cDNA or gDNA derived from T cells, B-cell-depleted T cells, or PBMCs.

Here V drops 0 bases and J drops 6 bases, and the junction holds 6 bases not matched to any gene. The germline V gene supplies CDR1 MNHEY and CDR2 SVGEGT. From its cysteine to its phenylalanine, the CDR3 spans 15 amino acids. Just the 45-base CDR3 DNA is kept, in frame starting at base 1. Overall study outcomes, separate from this receptor: The amount of clinical and demographic metadata varied by source and participant and was provided uncurated.

On this clone itself: Its antigen target is currently unknown. Base qualities are missing; no much larger clone stands one base away.

The collaborating institutions used their own protocols to collect whole blood in K2EDTA tubes. For TCRbeta analysis, collaborators shipped samples in one of three forms: frozen whole blood, isolated PBMCs, or DNA extracted from either of those sample types. The immunoSEQ Assay, a bias-controlled multiplex PCR, was used to amplify TCRbeta CDR3 regions from genomic DNA. In the original analysis: Within the assay, amplification of reference gene primers was used to estimate how many nucleated cells each sample contained. Sequence reads were collapsed and filtered to measure the absolute abundance of every unique TCRbeta CDR3 rearrangement. For each sample, productive Simpson clonality was calculated as the square root of Simpson's diversity index across productive rearrangements. Drawn from immuneACCESS, this table holds only the in-frame rearrangements with V and J called that TCRdb kept. Clones are partly lost; checked studies trace under half to an unresolved V gene and leave the rest unexplained. The D gene and trimming were derived from the DNA, and the V and J assignments and clone size from that table. The sample profile shows 15,000 to 20,000 clones; 90% to 95% of them were found once. Around 7.2% of the sample lies in the top ten.

The clonotype originates from a human donor in a cohort sampled during active COVID-19. The sample was peripheral blood. Recombination joined TRBV6-2 or TRBV6-3 with TRBJ2-3; 7 central bases correspond to TRBD2. The DNA sequence is TGTGCCAGCAGTTACTCGGCGGGAGAGCGCGATACGCAGTATTTT. This codes for CASSYSAGERDTQYF.